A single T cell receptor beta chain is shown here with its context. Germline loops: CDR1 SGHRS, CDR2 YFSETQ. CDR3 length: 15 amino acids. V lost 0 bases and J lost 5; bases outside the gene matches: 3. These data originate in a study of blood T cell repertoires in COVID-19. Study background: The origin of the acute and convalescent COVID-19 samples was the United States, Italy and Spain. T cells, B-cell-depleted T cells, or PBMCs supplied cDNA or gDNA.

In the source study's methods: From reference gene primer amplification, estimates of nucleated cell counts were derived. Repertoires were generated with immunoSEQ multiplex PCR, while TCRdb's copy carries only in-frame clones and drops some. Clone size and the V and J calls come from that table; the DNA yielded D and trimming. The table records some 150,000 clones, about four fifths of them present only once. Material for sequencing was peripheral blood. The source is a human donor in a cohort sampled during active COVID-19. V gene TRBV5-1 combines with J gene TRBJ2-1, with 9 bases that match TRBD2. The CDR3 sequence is CASSLALAGNNEQFF. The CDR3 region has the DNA TGCGCCAGCAGCTTGGCCCTAGCGGGAAACAATGAGCAGTTCTTC.